This entry features one T cell receptor (beta chain) sequence. What it recognizes is unknown. A second about 6 to 12 cycle PCR used barcoded and J-beta primers. TCRdb reprocessed the 5' RACE reads with MiXCR, giving one entry per CDR3 protein. The sample yields about 640,000 distinct CDR3 sequences, 58% seen once. This entry belongs to a study of blood T cells in healthy people across ages. Study-wide results and limits: With age, beta diversity per million T cells declined roughly linearly, significantly by approximately 40.

The source is a man between 60 and 75 years old in good health. What was sequenced was blood.

In DNA form, the CDR3 reads TGTGCCAGCAGTCGTCCCGCTCAGCGGGGGACTGAAGCTTTCTTT. Its translation: CASSRPAQRGTEAFF. The chain uses TRBV6-5 and TRBJ1-1; D may be TRBD1 (5 bases). CDR1 is MNHEY, CDR2 SVGAGI, per germline. This CDR3 has 15 residues. Trimming left V 5 bases short and J 5 bases short, with 18 bases between.